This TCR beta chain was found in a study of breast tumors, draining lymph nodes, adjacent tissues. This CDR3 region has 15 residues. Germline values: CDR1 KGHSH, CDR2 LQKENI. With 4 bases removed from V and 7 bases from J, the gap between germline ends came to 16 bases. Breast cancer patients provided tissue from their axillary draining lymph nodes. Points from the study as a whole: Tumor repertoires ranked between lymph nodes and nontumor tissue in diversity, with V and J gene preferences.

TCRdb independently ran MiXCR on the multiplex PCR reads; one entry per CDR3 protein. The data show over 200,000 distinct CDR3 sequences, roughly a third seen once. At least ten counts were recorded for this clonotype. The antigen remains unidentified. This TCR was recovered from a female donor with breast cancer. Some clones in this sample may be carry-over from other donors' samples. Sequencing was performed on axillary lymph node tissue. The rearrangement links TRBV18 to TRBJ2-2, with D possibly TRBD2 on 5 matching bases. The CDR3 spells CASSLLVNTGGELFF. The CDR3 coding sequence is TGTGCCAGCTCACTACTAGTGAATACGGGCGGGGAGCTGTTTTTT.